The clone carrying this T cell receptor (beta chain) was observed a few times. Its antigen is not identified. Primed by a sample-barcoded 5' primer and a J-beta primer mix, a second PCR proceeded for about 6 to 11 cycles. All cDNA molecules were each tagged by a template-switch adaptor with 12 random nucleotides. One entry per CDR3 protein, called by TCRdb with MiXCR from the 5' RACE reads. The sample contains 1.2 million to 1.5 million distinct CDR3 sequences, approximately 59% of which appear only once. CDR1 MGHRA and CDR2 YSYEKL come from the germline V gene. There are 14 residues in the CDR3. Trimming took off 6 bases at V and 5 bases at J, with 14 bases between the two ends. The sample belongs to a study of blood T cells in healthy people across ages. Study-level results: Higher diversity and more naive CD4+ cells were features of long-lived donors, compared to aged donors. A roughly linear age-dependent decrease characterized TCR beta diversity per million T cells.

This TCR came from a man between 18 and 29 years old in good health. The chain has TRBV4-1 and TRBJ2-1; possibly TRBD1 for D (5 bases). Sequences were obtained from blood. The CDR3 is CASRLRVGNNEQFF. The CDR3 DNA sequence: TGCGCCAGCAGGCTCAGGGTAGGGAACAATGAGCAGTTCTTC.